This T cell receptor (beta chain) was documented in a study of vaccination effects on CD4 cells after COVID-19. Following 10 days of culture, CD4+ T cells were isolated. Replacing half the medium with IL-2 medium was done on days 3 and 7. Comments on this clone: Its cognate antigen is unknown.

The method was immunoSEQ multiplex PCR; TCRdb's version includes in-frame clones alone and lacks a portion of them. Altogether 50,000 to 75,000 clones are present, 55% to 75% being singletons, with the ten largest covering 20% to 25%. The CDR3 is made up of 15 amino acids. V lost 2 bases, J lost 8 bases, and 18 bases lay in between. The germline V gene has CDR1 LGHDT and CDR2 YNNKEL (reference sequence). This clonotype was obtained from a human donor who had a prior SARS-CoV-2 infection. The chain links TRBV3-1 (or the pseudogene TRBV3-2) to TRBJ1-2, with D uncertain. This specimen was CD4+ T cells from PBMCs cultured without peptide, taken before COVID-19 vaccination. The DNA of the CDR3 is TGTGCCAGCAGCCAAAGCAGATCAGCCTACGAAGGCTACACCTTC. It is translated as CASSQSRSAYEGYTF.